This T cell receptor (beta chain) stems from a study of T cell clones after liver transplantation. The ends lost 1 base at V and 8 bases at J; junction bases unmatched: 8. From germline, CDR1 is SGHRS and CDR2 YFSETQ. The CDR3 sequence is 14 residues long. Assay: immunoSEQ multiplex PCR; the TCRdb copy retains only in-frame clones and omits some. This table has 95,000 to 110,000 clones, more than 75% appearing once. Source: CD4+ T cells from blood, taken before liver transplant. The J gene is TRBJ1-2, the V gene TRBV5-1, with 7 positions matching TRBD1. This clonotype originated in a human donor who received a liver transplant. This CDR3 reads CASSLSVGGKGYTF. The DNA of the CDR3 is TGCGCCAGCAGCTTGTCTGTAGGGGGCAAGGGCTACACCTTC.